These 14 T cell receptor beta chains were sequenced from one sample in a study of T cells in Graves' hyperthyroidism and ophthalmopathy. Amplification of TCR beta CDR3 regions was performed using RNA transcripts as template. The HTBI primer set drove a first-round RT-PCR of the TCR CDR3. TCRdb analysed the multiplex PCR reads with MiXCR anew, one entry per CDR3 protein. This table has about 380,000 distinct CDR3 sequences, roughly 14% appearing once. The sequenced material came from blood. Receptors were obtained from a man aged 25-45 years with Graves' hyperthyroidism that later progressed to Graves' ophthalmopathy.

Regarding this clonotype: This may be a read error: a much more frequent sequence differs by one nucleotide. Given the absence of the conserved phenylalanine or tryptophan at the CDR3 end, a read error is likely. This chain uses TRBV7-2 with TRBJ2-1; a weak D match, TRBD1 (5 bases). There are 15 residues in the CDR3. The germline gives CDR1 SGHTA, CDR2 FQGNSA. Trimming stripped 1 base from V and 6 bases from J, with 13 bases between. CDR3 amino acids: CASSLEASQGNEQFS. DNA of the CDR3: TGTGCCAGCAGCTTAGAAGCAAGTCAGGGCAATGAGCAGTTCTCC.

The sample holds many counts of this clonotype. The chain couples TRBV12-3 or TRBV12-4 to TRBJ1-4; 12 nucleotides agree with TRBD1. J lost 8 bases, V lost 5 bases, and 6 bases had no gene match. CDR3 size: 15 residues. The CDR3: CASSQRGTGGEKLFF. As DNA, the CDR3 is TGTGCCAGCAGTCAAAGGGGGACAGGGGGCGAAAAACTGTTTTTT.

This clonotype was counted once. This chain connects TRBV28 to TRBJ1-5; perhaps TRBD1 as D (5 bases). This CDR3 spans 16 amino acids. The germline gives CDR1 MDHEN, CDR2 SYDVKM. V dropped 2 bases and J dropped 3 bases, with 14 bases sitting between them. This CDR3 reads CASSLRAGRDNQPQHF. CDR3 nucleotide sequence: TGTGCCAGCAGTTTAAGGGCAGGGAGGGACAATCAGCCCCAGCATTTT. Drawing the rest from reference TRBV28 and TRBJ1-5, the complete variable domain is DVKVTQSSRYLVKRTGEKVFLECVQDMDHENMFWYRQDPGLGLRLIYFSYDVKMKEKGDIPEGYSVSREKKERFSLILESASTNQTSMYLCASSLRAGRDNQPQHFGDGTRLSIL.

The CDR3 here is CASRSGSYEQYF. Here the CDR3 DNA reads TGTGCCAGCAGGAGCGGTTCCTACGAGCAGTACTTC. The chain has TRBV3-1 and TRBJ2-7; D is perhaps TRBD2 (5 bases). The CDR3 has 12 amino acids. Trimming cost V 6 bases and J 1 base, with 7 bases left between them. The germline V gene has CDR1 LGHDT and CDR2 YNNKEL (reference sequence).

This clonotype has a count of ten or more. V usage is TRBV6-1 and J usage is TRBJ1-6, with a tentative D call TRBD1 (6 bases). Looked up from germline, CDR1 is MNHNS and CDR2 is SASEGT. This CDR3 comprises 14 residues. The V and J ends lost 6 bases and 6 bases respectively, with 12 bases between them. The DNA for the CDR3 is TGTGCCAGCAGGCGGACAGAACTTAATTCACCCCTCCACTTT. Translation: CASRRTELNSPLHF.

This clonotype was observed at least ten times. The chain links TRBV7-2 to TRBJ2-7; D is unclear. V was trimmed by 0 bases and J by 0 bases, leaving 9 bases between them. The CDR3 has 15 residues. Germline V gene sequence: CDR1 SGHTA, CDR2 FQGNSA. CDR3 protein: CASSLAPQNSYEQYF. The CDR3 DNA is TGTGCCAGCAGCTTAGCCCCGCAGAACTCCTACGAGCAGTACTTC.

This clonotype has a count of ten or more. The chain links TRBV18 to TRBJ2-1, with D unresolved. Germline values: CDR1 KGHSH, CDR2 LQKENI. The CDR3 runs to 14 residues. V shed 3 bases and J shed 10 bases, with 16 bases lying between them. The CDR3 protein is CASSPTTRSSEQFF. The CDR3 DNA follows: TGTGCCAGCTCACCGACCACTCGCTCCTCAGAGCAGTTCTTC.

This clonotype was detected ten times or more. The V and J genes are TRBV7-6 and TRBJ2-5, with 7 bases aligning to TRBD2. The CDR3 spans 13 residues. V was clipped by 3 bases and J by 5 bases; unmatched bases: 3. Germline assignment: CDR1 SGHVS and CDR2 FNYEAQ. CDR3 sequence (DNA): TGTGCCAGCAGCTTCTCGCGGGGGGAGACCCAGTACTTC. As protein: CASSFSRGETQYF.

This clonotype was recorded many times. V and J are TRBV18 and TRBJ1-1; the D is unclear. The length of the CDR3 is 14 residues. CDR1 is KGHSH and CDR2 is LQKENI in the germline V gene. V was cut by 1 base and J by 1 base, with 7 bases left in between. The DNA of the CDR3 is TGTGCCAGCTCACCACTTGGGTCGAACACTGAAGCTTTCTTT. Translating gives CASSPLGSNTEAFF.

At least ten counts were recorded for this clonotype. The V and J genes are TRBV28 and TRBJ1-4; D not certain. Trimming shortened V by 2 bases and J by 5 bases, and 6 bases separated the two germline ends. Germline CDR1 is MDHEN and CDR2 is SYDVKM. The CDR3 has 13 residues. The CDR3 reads CASSLRENEKLFF. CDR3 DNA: TGTGCCAGCAGTTTAAGGGAGAATGAAAAACTGTTTTTT.

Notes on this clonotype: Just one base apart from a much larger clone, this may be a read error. CDR3 DNA sequence: TGTGCCAGCACCCAGAATGAGCAGTTCTTC. Translation: CASTQNEQFF. This chain uses TRBV7-9 with TRBJ2-1; D uncertain. Germline CDR1 reads SEHNR; CDR2 reads FQNEAQ (reference sequence). Trimming removed 7 bases from V and 7 bases from J, with 5 bases in between. CDR3 length: 10 residues.

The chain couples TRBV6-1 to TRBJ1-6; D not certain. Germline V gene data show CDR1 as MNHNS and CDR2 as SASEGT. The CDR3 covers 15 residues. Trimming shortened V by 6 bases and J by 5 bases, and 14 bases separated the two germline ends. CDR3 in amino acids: CASRDPKQNNSPLHF. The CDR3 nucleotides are TGTGCCAGCAGGGACCCTAAACAGAATAATTCACCCCTCCACTTT.

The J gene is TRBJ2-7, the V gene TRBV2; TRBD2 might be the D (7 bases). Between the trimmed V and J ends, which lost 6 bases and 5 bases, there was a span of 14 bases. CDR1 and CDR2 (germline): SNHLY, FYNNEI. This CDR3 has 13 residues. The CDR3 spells CASRRDGGHEQYF. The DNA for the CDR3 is TGTGCCAGCAGGCGGGACGGGGGGCACGAGCAGTACTTC.

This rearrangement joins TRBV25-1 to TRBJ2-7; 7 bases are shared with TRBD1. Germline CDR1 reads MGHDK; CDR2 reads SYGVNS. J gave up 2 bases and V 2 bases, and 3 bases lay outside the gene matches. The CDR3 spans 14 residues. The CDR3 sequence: CASSEEQGAYEQYF. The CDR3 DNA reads TGTGCCAGCAGTGAAGAGCAGGGGGCCTACGAGCAGTACTTC.